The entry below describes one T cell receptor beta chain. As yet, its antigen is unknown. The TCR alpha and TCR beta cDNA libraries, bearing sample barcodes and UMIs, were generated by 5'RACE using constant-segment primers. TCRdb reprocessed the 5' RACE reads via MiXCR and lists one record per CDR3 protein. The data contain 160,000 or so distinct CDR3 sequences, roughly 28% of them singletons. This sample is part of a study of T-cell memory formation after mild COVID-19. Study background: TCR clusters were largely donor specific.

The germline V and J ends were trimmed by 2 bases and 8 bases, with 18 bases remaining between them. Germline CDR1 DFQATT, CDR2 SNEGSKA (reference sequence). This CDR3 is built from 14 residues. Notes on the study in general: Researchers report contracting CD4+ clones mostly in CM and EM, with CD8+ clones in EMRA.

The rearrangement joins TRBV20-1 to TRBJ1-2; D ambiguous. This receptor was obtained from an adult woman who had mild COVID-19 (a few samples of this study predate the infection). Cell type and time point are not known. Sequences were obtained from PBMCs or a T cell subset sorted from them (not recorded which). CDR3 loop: CSARPRLGSGGYTF. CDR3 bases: TGCAGTGCTAGACCCAGACTAGGGTCAGGAGGCTACACCTTC.